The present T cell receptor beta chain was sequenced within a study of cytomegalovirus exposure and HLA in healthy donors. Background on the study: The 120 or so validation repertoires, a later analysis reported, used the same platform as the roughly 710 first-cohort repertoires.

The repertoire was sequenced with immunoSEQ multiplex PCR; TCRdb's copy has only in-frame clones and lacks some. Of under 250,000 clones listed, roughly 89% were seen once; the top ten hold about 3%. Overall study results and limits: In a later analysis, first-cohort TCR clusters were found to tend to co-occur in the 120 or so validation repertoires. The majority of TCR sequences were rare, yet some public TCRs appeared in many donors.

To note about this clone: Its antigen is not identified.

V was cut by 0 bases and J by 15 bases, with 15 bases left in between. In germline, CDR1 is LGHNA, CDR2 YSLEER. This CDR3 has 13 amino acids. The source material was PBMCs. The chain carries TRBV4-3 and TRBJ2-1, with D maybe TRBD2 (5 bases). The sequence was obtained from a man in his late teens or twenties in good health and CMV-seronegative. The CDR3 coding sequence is TGCGCCAGCAGCCAAGAGAGGGAGCCCCGGCTGTTCTTC. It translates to CASSQEREPRLFF.